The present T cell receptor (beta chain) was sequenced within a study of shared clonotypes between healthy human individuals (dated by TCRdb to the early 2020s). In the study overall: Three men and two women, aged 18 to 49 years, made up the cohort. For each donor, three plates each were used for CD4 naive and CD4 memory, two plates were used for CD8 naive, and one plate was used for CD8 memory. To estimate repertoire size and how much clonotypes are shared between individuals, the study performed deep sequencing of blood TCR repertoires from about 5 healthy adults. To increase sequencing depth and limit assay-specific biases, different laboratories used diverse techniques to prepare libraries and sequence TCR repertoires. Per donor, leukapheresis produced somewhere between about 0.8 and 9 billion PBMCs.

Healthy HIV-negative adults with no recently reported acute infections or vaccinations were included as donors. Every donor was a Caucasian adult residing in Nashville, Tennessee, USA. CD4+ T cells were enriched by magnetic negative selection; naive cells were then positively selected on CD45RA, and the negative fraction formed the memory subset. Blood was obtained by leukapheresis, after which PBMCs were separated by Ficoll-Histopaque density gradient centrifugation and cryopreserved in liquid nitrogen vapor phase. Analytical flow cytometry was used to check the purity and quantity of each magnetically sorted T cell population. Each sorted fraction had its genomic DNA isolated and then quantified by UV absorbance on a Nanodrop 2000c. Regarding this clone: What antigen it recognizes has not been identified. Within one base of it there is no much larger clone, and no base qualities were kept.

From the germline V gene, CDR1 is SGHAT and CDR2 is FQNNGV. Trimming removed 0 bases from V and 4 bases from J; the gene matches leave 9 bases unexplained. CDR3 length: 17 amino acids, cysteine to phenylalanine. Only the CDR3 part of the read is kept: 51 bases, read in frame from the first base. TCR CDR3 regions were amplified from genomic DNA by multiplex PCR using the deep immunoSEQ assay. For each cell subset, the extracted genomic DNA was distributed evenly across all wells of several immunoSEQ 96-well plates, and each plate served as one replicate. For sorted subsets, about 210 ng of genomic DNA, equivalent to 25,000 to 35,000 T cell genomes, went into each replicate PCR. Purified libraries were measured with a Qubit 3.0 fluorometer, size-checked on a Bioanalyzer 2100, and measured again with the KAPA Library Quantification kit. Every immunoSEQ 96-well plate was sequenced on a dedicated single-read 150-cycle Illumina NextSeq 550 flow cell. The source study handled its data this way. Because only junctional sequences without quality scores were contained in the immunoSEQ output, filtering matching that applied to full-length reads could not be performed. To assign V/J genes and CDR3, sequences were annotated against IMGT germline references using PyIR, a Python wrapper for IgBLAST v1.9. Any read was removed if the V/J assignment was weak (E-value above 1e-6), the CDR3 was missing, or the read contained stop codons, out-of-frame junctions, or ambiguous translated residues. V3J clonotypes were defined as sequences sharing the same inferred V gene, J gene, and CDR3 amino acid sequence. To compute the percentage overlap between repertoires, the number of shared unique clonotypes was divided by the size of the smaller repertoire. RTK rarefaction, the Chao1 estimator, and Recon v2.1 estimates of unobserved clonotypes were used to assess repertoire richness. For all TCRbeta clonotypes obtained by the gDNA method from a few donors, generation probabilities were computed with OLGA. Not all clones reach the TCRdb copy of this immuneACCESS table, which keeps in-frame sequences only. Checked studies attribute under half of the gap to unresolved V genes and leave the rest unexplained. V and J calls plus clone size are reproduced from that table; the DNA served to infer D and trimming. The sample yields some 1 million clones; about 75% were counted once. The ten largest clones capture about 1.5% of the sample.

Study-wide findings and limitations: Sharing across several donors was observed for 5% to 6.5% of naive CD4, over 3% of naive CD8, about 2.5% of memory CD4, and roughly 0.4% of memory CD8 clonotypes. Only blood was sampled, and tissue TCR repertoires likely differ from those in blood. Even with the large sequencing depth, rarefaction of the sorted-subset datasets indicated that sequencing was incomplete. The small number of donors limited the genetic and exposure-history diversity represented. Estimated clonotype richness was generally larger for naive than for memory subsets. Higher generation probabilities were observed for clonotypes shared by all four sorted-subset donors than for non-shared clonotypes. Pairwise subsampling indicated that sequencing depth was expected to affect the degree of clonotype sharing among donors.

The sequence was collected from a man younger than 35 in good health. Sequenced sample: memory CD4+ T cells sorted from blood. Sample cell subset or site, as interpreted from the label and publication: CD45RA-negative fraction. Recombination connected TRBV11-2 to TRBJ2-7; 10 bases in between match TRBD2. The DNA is TGTGCCAGCAGCTTAGATTTCGGGAGGACTAGCGGATACGAGCAGTACTTC. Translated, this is CASSLDFGRTSGYEQYF.